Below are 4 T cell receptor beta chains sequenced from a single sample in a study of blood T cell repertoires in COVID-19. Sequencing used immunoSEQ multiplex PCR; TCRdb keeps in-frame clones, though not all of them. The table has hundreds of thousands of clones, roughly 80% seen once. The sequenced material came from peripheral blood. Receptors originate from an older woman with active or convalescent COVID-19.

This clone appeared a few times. In DNA, the CDR3 is TGCAGCGGGGGGGACAGGGACAAAGAAGCTTTCTTT. This translates into CSGGDRDKEAFF. The chain joins TRBV29-1 to TRBJ1-1, with TRBD1 identical over 9 bases. Germline V gene sequence: CDR1 SQVTM, CDR2 ANQGSEA. Trimming at V came to 7 bases and at J to 8 bases, leaving 8 bases not matched to a gene. The length of the CDR3 is 12 residues.

The CDR3, as DNA: TGTGCCAGCAGCCGACAGGGGAGCGACTATGGCTACACCTTC. It codes for CASSRQGSDYGYTF. The chain carries TRBV6-5 and TRBJ1-2; 8 positions agree with TRBD1. CDR3 size: 14 residues. V shed 6 bases and J 3 bases; nucleotides not matched to a gene: 6. Germline CDR1 and CDR2: MNHEY and SVGAGI.

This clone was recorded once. The CDR3 loop reads CASSITGAATNEKLFF. CDR3 bases: TGTGCCAGTAGTATTACAGGGGCCGCAACTAATGAAAAACTGTTTTTT. This chain uses TRBV19 with TRBJ1-4, with 7 bases that match TRBD1. After removal of 3 bases from V and 0 bases from J, the junction contained 4 bases not matched to a gene. In germline, CDR1 is LNHDA, CDR2 SQIVND (reference sequence). This CDR3 spans 16 amino acids.

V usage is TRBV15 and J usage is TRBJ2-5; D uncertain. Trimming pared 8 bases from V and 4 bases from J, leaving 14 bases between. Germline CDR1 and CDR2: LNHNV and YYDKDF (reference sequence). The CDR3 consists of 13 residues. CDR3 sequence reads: CATGGPVVETQYF. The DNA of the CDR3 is TGTGCCACCGGTGGTCCGGTTGTAGAGACCCAGTACTTC. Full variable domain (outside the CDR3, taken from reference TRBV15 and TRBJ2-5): DAMVIQNPRYQVTQFGKPVTLSCSQTLNHNVMYWYQQKSSQAPKLLFHYYDKDFNNEADTPDNFQSRRPNTSFCFLDIRSPGLGDTAMYLCATGGPVVETQYFGPGTRLLVL.